The T cell receptor (beta chain) under discussion was sequenced for a study of T cells expressing NK-cell markers. The CDR3 consists of 15 residues. TCRdb reprocessed the 5' RACE reads and stores each CDR3 protein as one record, lacking DNA. Its table records almost 450,000 distinct CDR3 sequences. The sample consisted of blood T cells: a sorted CD56 or NKG2C T cell subset, CD4+ or CD8+ T cells, or bulk PBMC T cells (not recorded which). This chain connects TRBV12-3 or TRBV12-4 to TRBJ2-6. The clonotype was recovered from a woman aged 18-70 years in good health. CDR3 sequence reads: CASSPHNPGANVLTF.